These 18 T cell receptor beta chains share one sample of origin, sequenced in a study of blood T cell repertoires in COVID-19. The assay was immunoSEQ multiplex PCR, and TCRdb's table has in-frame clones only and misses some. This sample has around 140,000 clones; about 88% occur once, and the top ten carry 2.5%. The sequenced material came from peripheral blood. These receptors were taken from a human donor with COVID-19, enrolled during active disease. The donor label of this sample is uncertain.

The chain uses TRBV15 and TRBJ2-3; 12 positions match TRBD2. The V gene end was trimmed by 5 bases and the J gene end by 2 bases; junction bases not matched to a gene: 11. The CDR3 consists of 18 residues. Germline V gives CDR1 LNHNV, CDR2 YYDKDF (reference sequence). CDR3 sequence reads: CATSPSGGARINTDTQYF. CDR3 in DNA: TGTGCCACCAGCCCTAGCGGGGGGGCGAGGATCAACACAGATACGCAGTATTTT.

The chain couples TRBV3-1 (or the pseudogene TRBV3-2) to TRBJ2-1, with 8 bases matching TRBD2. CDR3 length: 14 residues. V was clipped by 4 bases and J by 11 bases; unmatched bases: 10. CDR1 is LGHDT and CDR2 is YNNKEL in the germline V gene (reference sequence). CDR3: CASSPSLAGHKQFF. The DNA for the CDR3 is TGTGCCAGCAGCCCGTCGTTAGCGGGACATAAGCAGTTCTTC.

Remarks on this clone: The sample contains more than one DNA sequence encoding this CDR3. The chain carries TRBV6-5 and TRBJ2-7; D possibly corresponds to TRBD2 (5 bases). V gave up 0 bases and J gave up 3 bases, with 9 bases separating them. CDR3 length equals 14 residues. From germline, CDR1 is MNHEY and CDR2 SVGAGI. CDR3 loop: CASSYSSGIYEQYF. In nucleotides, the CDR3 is TGTGCCAGCAGTTACTCTTCCGGGATCTACGAGCAGTACTTC.

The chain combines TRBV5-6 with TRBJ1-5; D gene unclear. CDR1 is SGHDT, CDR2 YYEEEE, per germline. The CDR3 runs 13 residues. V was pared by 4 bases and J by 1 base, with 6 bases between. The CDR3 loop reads CASSRGSNQPQHF. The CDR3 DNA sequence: TGTGCCAGCAGCCGAGGGAGCAATCAGCCCCAGCATTTT.

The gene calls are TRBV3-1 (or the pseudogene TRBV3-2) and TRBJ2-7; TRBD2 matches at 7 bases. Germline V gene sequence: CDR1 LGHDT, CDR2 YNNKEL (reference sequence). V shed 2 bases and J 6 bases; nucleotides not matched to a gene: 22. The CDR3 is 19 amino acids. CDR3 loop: CASSQTTGGYSPNPGEQYF. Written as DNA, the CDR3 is TGTGCCAGCAGCCAAACGACGGGAGGCTACTCACCAAATCCAGGCGAGCAGTACTTC.

This CDR3 reads CASSYRGSGYTF. The CDR3 DNA reads TGTGCCAGCAGTTACAGGGGGAGTGGCTACACCTTC. This rearrangement joins TRBV2 to TRBJ1-2; 8 bases align to TRBD1. V shed 5 bases and J 7 bases; nucleotides not matched to a gene: 3. This CDR3 is built from 12 residues. From germline, CDR1 is SNHLY and CDR2 FYNNEI.

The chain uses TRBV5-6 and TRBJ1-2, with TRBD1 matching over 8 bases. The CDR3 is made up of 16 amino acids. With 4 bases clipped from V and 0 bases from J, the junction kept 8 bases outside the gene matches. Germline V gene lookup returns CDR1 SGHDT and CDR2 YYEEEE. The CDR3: CASSPGTGGANYGYTF. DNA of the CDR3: TGTGCCAGCAGCCCAGGGACAGGTGGAGCTAACTATGGCTACACCTTC.

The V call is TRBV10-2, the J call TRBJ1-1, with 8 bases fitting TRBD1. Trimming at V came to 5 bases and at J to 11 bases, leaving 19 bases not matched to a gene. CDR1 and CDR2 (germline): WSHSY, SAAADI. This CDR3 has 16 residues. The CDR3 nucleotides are TGCGCCAGCAGTTGGGGCCTGAGACAGGGGAACAATGGGGCTTTCTTT. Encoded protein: CASSWGLRQGNNGAFF.

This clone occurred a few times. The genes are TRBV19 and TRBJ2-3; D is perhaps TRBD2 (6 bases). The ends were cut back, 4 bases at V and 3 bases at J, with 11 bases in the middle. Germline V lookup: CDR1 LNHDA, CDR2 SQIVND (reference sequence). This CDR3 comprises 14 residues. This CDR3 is CASSTPGVTDTQYF. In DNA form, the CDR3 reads TGTGCCAGTAGTACCCCGGGGGTGACAGATACGCAGTATTTT.

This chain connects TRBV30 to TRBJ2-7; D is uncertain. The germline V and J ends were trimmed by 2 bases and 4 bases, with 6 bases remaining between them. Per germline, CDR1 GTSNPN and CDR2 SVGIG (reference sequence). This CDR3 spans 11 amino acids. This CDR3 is CAWSQRYEQYF. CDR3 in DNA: TGTGCCTGGAGTCAGCGTTACGAGCAGTACTTC. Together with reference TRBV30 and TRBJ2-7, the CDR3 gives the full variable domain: SQTIHQWPATLVQPVGSPLSLECTVEGTSNPNLYWYRQAAGRGLQLLFYSVGIGQISSEVPQNLSASRPQDRQFILSSKKLLLSDSGFYLCAWSQRYEQYFGPGTRLTVT.

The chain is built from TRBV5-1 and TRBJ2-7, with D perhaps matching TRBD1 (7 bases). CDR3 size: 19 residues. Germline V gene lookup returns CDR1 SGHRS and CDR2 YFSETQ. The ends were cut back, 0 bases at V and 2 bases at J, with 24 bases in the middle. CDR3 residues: CASSLVGGTVNPGTYEQYF. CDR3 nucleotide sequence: TGCGCCAGCAGCTTGGTAGGAGGGACAGTGAATCCCGGAACCTACGAGCAGTACTTC.

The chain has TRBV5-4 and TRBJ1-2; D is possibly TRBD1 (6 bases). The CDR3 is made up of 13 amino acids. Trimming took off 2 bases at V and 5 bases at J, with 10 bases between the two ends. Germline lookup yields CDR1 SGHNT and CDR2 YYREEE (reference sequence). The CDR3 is CASSFTGTYGYTF. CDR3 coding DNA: TGTGCCAGCAGCTTTACCGGGACATATGGCTACACCTTC.

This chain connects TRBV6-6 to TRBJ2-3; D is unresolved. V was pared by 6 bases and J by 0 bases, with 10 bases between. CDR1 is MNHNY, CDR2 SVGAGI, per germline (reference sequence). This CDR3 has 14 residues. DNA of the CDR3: TGTGCCAGCAGCCCTTATTCTAGCACAGATACGCAGTATTTT. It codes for CASSPYSSTDTQYF.

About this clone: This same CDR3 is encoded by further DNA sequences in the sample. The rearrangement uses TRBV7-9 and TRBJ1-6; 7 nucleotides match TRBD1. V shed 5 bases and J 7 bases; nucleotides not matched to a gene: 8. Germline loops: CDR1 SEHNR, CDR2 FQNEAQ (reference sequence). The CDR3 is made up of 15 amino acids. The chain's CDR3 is CASSARQGRNSPLHF. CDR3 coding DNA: TGTGCCAGCAGCGCCCGACAGGGTCGGAATTCACCCCTCCACTTT.

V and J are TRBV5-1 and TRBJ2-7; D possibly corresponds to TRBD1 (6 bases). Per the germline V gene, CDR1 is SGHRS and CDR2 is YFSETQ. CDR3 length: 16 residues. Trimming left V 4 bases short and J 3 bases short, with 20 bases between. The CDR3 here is CASSERDNFLFYEQYF. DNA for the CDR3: TGCGCCAGCAGCGAAAGGGACAACTTCCTATTCTACGAGCAGTACTTC.

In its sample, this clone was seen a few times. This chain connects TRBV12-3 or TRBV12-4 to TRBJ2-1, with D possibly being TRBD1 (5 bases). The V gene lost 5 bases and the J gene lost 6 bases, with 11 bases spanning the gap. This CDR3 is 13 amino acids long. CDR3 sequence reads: CASSAQGFNEQFF. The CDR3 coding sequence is TGTGCCAGCAGTGCGCAGGGCTTCAATGAGCAGTTCTTC.

The CDR3 is CASRKLSGRVYEQYF. CDR3 nucleotides: TGTGCCAGCCGGAAACTTTCCGGGAGGGTCTACGAGCAGTACTTC. The V and J genes are TRBV2 and TRBJ2-7, with TRBD2 identical over 8 bases. Looked up from germline, CDR1 is SNHLY and CDR2 is FYNNEI. This CDR3 comprises 15 residues. With 8 bases clipped from V and 3 bases from J, the junction kept 12 bases outside the gene matches.

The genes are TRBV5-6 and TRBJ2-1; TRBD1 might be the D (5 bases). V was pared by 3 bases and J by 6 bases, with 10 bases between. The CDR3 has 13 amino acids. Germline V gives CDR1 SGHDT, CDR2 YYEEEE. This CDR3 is CASSWGGSNEQFF. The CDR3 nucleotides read TGTGCCAGCAGCTGGGGCGGTTCCAATGAGCAGTTCTTC.